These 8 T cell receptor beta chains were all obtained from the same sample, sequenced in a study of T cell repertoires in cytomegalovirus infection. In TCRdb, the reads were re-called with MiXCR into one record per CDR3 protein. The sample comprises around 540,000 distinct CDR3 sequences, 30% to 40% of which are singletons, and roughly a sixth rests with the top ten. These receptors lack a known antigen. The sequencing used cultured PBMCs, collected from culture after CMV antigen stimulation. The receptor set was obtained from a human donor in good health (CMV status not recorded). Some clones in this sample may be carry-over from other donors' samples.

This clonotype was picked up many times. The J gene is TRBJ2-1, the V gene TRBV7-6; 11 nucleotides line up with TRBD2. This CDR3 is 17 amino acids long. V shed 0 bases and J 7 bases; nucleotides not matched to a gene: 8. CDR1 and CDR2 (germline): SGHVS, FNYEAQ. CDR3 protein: CASSLASTSGSRNEQFF. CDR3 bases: TGTGCCAGCAGCTTAGCGAGCACTAGCGGGAGTCGTAATGAGCAGTTCTTC. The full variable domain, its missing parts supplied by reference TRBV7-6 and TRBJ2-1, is GAGVSQSPRYKVTKRGQDVALRCDPISGHVSLYWYRQALGQGPEFLTYFNYEAQQDKSGLPNDRFSAERPEGSISTLTIQRTEQRDSAMYRCASSLASTSGSRNEQFFGPGTRLTVL.

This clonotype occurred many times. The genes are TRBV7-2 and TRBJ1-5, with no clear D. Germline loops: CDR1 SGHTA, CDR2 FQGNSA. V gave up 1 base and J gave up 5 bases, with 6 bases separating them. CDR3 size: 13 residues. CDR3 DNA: TGTGCCAGCAGCTTAGAGTGGGATCAGCCCCAGCATTTT. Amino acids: CASSLEWDQPQHF.

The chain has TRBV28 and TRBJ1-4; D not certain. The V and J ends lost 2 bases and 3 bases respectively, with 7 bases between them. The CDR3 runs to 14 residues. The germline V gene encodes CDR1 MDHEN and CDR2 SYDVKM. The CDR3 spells CASSLGRANEKLFF. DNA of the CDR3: TGTGCCAGCAGTTTAGGCAGAGCTAATGAAAAACTGTTTTTT.

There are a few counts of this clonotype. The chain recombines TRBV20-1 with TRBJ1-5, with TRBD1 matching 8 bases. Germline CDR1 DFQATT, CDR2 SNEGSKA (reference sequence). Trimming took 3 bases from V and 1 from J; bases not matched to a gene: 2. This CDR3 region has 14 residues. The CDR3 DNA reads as TGCAGTGCTAGTCAGGGGGCGAGCAATCAGCCCCAGCATTTT. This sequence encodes CSASQGASNQPQHF.

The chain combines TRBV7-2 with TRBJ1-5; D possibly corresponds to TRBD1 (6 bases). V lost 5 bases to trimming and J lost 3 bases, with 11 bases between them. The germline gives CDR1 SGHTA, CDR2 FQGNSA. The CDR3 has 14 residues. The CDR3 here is CASSTGQFNQPQHF. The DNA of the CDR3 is TGTGCCAGCAGCACCGGACAGTTCAATCAGCCCCAGCATTTT.

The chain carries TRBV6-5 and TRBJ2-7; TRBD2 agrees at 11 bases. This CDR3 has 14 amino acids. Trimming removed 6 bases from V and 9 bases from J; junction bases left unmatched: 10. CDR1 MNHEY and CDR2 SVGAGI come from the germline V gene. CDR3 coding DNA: TGTGCCAGCAGACCCGGGACTAGCGGTAGCCCGCAGTACTTC. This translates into CASRPGTSGSPQYF.

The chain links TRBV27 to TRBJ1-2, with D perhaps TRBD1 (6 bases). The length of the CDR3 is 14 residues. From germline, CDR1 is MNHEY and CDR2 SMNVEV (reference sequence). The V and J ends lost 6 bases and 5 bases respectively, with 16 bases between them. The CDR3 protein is CASRAPGEWYGYTF. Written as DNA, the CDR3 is TGTGCCAGCAGGGCCCCAGGGGAATGGTATGGCTACACCTTC.

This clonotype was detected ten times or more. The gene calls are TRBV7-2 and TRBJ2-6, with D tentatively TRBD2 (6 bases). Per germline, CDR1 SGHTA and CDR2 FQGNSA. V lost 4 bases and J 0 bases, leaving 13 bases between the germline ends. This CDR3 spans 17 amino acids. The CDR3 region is CASSSGTDFSGANVLTF. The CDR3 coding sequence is TGTGCCAGCAGCTCCGGGACTGACTTCTCTGGGGCCAACGTCCTGACTTTC.